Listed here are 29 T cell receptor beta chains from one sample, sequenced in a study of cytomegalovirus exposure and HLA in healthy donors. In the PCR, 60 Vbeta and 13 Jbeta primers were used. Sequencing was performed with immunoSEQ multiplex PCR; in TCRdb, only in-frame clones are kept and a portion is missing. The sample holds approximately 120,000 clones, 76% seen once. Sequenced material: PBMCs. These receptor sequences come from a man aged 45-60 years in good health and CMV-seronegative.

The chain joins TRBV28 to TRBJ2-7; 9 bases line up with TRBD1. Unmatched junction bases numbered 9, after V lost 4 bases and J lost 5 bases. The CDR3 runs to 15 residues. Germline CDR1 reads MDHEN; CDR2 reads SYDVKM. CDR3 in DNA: TGTGCCAGCAGTTCGCCCGGGACAGGGTATAACGAGCAGTACGTC. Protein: CASSSPGTGYNEQYV.

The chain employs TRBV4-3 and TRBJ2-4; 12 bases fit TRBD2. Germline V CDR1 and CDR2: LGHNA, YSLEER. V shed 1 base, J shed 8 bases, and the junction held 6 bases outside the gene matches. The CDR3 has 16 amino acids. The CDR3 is CASSQGLAGGPDIQYF. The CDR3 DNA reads TGCGCCAGCAGCCAAGGGCTAGCGGGGGGGCCGGACATTCAGTACTTC.

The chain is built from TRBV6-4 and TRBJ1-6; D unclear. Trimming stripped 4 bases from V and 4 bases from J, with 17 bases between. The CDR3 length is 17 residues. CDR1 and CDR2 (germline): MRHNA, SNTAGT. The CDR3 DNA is TGTGCCAGCAGTGTCCCACTAGGGCAGATTTATAATTCACCCCTCCACTTT. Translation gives CASSVPLGQIYNSPLHF.

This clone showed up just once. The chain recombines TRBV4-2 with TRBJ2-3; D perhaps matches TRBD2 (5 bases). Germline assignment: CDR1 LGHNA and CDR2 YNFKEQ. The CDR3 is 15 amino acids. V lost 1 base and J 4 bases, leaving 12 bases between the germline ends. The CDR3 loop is CASSQVLAGPDTQYF. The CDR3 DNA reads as TGTGCCAGCAGCCAAGTGCTAGCCGGCCCAGATACGCAGTATTTT.

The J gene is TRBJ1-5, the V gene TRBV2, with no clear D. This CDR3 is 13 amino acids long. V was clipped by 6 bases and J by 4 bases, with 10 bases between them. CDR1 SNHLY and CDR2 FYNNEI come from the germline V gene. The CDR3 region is CASRGLLNQPQHF. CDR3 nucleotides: TGTGCCAGCAGAGGACTGTTGAATCAGCCCCAGCATTTT.

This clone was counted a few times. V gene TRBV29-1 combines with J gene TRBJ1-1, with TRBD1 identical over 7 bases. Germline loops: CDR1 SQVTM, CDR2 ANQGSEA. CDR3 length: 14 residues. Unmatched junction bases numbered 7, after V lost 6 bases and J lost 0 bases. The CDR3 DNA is TGCAGCGTGACTACCGGGACAGTGAACACTGAAGCTTTCTTT. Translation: CSVTTGTVNTEAFF.

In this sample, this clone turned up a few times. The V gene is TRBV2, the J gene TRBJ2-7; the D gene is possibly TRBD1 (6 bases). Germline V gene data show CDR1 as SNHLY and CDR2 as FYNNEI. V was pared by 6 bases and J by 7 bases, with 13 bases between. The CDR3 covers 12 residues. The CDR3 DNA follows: TGTGCCAGCAGCCACTGGGGGCTTGAGCAGTACGTC. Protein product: CASSHWGLEQYV.

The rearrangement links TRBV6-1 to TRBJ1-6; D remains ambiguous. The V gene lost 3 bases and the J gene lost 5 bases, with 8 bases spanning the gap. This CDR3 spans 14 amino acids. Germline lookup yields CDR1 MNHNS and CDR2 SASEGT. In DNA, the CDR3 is TGTGCCAGCAGTGACGCAGTACATAATTCACCCCTCCACTTT. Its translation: CASSDAVHNSPLHF.

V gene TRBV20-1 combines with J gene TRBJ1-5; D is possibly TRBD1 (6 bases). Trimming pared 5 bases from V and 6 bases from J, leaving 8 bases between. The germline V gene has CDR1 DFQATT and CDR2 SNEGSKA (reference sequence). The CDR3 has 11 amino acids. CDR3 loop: CSAGGIQPQHF. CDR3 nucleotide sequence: TGCAGTGCTGGGGGCATTCAGCCCCAGCATTTT.

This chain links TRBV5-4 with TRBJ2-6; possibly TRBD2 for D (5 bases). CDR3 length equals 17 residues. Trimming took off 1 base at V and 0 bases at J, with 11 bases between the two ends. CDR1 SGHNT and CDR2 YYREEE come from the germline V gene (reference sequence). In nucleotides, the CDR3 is TGTGCCAGCAGCTTGTTCGGACGGGGCTCTGGGGCCAACGTCCTGACTTTC. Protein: CASSLFGRGSGANVLTF.

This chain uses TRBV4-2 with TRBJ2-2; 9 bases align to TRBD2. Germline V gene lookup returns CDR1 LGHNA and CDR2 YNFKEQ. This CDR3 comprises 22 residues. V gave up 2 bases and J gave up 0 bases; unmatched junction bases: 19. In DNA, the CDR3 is TGTGCCAGCAGCCAACTCCCAACTGGAAAAAGCGGGGGGTCCGCGAACACCGGGGAGCTGTTTTTT. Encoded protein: CASSQLPTGKSGGSANTGELFF.

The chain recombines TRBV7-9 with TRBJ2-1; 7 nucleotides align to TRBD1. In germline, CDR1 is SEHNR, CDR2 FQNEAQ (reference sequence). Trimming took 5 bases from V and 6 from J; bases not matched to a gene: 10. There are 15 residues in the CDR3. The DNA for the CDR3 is TGTGCCAGCAGCCAGGACAGGAGAGTCGGCAATGAGCAGTTCTTC. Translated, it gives CASSQDRRVGNEQFF.

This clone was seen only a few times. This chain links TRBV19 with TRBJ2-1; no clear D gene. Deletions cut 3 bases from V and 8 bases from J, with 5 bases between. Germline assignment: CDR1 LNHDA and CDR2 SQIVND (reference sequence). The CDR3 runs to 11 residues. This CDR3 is CASSIRDEQFF. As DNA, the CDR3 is TGTGCCAGTAGTATCCGGGATGAGCAGTTCTTC.

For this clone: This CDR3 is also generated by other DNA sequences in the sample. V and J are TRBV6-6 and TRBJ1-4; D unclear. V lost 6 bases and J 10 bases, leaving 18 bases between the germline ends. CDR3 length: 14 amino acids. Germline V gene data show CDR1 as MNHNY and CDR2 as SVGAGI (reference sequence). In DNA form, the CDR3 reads TGTGCCAGCAGCCTAAGACCCTCCGGAGGAAAACTGTTTTTT. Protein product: CASSLRPSGGKLFF.

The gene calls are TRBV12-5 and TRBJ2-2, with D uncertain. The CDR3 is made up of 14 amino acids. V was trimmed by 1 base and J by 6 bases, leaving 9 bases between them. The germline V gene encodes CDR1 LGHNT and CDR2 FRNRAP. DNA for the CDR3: TGTGCTAGTGGTTTGGACGGTATGTCCGGGGAGCTGTTTTTT. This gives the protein CASGLDGMSGELFF.

In nucleotides, the CDR3 is TGTGCCAGCAGCATCCGGGGGGGCAACACCGGGGAGCTGTTTTTT. It translates to CASSIRGGNTGELFF. The chain joins TRBV11-3 to TRBJ2-2, with 8 bases matching TRBD2. The CDR3 extends over 15 amino acids. Germline CDR1 and CDR2: SGHNT and YENEEA. The V and J ends lost 5 bases and 2 bases, in that order; junction bases with no gene match: 4.

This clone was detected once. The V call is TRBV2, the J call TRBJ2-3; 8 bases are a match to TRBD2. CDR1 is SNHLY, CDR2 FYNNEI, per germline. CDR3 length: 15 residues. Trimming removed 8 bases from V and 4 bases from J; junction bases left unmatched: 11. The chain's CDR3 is CASLLGLAGSDTQYF. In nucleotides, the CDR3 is TGTGCCAGCCTCCTGGGGCTAGCGGGTTCAGATACGCAGTATTTT.

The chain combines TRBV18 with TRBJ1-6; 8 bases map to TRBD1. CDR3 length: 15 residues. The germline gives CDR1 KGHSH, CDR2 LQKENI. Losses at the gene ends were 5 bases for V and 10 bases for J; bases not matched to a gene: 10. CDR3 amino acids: CASSGIAGGESPLHF. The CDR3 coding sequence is TGTGCCAGCTCAGGGATTGCAGGGGGCGAGTCACCCCTCCACTTT.

The CDR3 sequence is CASSYSIDRRNIQYF. CDR3 DNA: TGTGCCAGCAGTTACTCGATCGACAGAAGAAACATTCAGTACTTC. The chain couples TRBV6-5 to TRBJ2-4; tentative D call: TRBD1 (5 bases). The CDR3 consists of 15 residues. Germline V CDR1 and CDR2: MNHEY, SVGAGI. V was trimmed by 0 bases and J by 6 bases, leaving 12 bases between them.

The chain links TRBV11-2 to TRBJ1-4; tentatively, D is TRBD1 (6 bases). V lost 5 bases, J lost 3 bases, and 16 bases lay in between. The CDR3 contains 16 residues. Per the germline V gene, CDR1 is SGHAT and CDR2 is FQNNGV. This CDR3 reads CASSPLGTTANEKLFF. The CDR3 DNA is TGTGCCAGCAGCCCCTTAGGGACAACGGCTAATGAAAAACTGTTTTTT.

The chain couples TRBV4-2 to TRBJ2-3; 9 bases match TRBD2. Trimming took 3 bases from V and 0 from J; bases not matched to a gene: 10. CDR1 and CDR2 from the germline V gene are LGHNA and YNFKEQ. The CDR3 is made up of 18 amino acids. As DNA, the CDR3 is TGTGCCAGCAGCCAGGAGACTAGCGGCTTGACTAGCACAGATACGCAGTATTTT. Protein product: CASSQETSGLTSTDTQYF.

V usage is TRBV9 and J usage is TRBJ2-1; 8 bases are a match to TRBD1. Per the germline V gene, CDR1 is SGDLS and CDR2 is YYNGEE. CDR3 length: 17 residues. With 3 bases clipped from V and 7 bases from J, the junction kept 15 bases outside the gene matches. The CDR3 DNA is TGTGCCAGCAGCGCAGGCTGGCTACGGACAGGGAAGAATGAGCAGTTCTTC. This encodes CASSAGWLRTGKNEQFF.

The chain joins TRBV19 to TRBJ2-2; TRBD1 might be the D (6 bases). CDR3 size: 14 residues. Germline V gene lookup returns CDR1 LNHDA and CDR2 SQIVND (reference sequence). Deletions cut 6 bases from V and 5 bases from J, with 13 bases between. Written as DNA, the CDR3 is TGTGCCAGTAGGTCAGGGGTAAAGACCGGGGAGCTGTTTTTT. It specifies CASRSGVKTGELFF.

CDR3 DNA sequence: TGCGCCAGCAGCCAAGGGGAGGTCAGATTGGTGTCGGGCTACACCTTC. It translates to CASSQGEVRLVSGYTF. The chain employs TRBV4-3 and TRBJ1-2, with unresolved D. CDR1 and CDR2 from the germline V gene are LGHNA and YSLEER. The CDR3 consists of 16 residues. Trimming shortened V by 1 base and J by 8 bases, and 20 bases separated the two germline ends.

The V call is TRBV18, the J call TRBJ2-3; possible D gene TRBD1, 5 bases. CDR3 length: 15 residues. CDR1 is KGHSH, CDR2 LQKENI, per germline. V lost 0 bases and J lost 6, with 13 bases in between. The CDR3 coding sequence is TGTGCCAGCTCACCACCGACAGCCAAGGAGGATACGCAGTATTTT. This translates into CASSPPTAKEDTQYF.

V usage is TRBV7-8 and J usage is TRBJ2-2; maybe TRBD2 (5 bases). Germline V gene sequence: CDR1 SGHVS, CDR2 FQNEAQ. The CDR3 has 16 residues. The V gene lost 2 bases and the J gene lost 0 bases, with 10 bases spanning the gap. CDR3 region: CASSLSGRANTGELFF. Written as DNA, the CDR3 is TGTGCCAGCAGCTTAAGCGGAAGGGCGAACACCGGGGAGCTGTTTTTT.

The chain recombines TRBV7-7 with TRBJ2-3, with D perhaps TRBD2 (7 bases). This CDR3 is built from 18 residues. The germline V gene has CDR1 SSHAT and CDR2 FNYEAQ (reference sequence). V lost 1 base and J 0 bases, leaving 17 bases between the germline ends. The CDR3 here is CASSLVGPGEGSTDTQYF. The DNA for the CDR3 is TGTGCCAGCAGCTTAGTCGGTCCAGGGGAGGGGAGCACAGATACGCAGTATTTT.

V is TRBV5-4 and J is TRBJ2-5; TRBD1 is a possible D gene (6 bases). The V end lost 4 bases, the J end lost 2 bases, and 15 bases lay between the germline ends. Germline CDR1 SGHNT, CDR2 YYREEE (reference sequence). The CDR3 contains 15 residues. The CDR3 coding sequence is TGTGCCAGCAGCCCGGACAGCAACCTTCAAGAGACCCAGTACTTC. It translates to CASSPDSNLQETQYF.

The CDR3, as DNA: TGCGCCAGCAGCTTGGTTGGCGGGGGGGCGGCAGATACGCAGTATTTT. It specifies CASSLVGGGAADTQYF. This chain links TRBV5-1 with TRBJ2-3; 9 positions match TRBD2. CDR1 is SGHRS and CDR2 is YFSETQ in the germline V gene. V lost 0 bases, J lost 4 bases, and 6 bases stayed unmatched. The length of the CDR3 is 16 residues.